The rows below give T cell receptor beta chains drawn from one sample of a study of cytomegalovirus exposure and HLA in healthy donors. TCRdb's copy holds only in-frame clones and misses some; the assay was immunoSEQ multiplex PCR. The sample has fewer than 200,000 clones, roughly four fifths seen once. The material sequenced was PBMCs. Source of these receptors: a man aged 45-65 years in good health and CMV-seropositive. CDR3s include the opening cysteine and the closing phenylalanine or tryptophan. D genes are given only for firm matches. Only part of the rows carry a size: once, few, many, or a class if the clone is expanded.

>14|TRBJ2-1|NA|TRBV29-1|TRBD2
CSVDSREGYNEQFF
TGCAGCGTTGATTCCCGGGAGGGTTACAATGAGCAGTTCTTC
>15|TRBJ2-1|NA|TRBV6-5|TRBD1
CASNPGQGTYNEQFF
TGTGCCAGCAACCCGGGACAGGGGACCTACAATGAGCAGTTCTTC
>14|TRBJ2-5|NA|TRBV15|NA
CATSNNYREETQYF
TGTGCCACCAGCAATAACTACAGGGAAGAGACCCAGTACTTC
>18|TRBJ2-2|NA|TRBV7-3|TRBD1
CASSPRGQGITNTGELFF
TGTGCCAGCAGCCCGCGAGGACAGGGGATAACGAACACCGGGGAGCTGTTTTTT
>13|TRBJ2-7|NA|TRBV29-1|TRBD2
CSVVPAGNYEQYF
TGCAGCGTTGTACCAGCGGGGAACTACGAGCAGTACTTC
>12|TRBJ2-1|few|TRBV7-2|TRBD2
CASSSSGSEQFF
TGTGCCAGCAGCTCTAGCGGGAGTGAGCAGTTCTTC
>13|TRBJ2-5|NA|TRBV7-3|TRBD2
CASSREDQETQYF
TGTGCCAGCAGCCGGGAGGATCAAGAGACCCAGTACTTC
>16|TRBJ2-3|NA|TRBV4-3|TRBD2
CASSQEAGGSTDTQYF
TGCGCCAGCAGCCAAGAAGCGGGGGGGAGCACAGATACGCAGTATTTT
>11|TRBJ2-1|NA|TRBV20-1|NA
CSASRRDEQFF
TGCAGTGCTAGTCGACGGGATGAGCAGTTCTTC
>17|TRBJ2-3|NA|TRBV5-1|NA
CASSLAPDGVGTDTQYF
TGCGCCAGCAGCTTGGCCCCTGATGGAGTTGGCACAGATACGCAGTATTTT
>12|TRBJ1-1|NA|TRBV7-2|NA
CASQRTNTEAFF
TGTGCCAGCCAGCGGACGAACACTGAAGCTTTCTTT
>14|TRBJ1-4|few|TRBV5-6|NA
CASSFSGLVEKLFF
TGTGCCAGCAGCTTTAGTGGGCTCGTAGAAAAACTGTTTTTT
>16|TRBJ2-2|NA|TRBV7-3|TRBD1
CASSPVGQGAAGELFF
TGTGCCAGCAGCCCGGTGGGACAGGGGGCAGCCGGGGAGCTGTTTTTT
>16|TRBJ2-3|NA|TRBV19|TRBD2
CASSILAGSSTDTQYF
TGTGCCAGTAGTATCCTAGCGGGATCTAGCACAGATACGCAGTATTTT
>15|TRBJ1-4|few|TRBV28|NA
CASSLSFITNEKLFF
TGTGCCAGCAGTTTATCGTTCATCACAAATGAAAAACTGTTTTTT
>16|TRBJ1-4|NA|TRBV5-1|NA
CASTTLPGTTNEKLFF
TGCGCCAGCACCACCCTCCCCGGGACAACTAATGAAAAACTGTTTTTT
>14|TRBJ2-7|few|TRBV6-5|TRBD1
CASSYSGTGSEQYF
TGTGCCAGCAGTTACTCCGGGACAGGTAGCGAGCAGTACTTC
>14|TRBJ2-2|NA|TRBV4-1|NA
CASSQDAVLGELFF
TGCGCCAGCAGCCAAGATGCGGTGTTGGGGGAGCTGTTTTTT
>15|TRBJ1-3|NA|TRBV7-9|NA
CASSLSGGYGNTIYF
TGTGCCAGCAGCTTATCGGGAGGCTATGGAAACACCATATATTTT
>14|TRBJ1-1|NA|TRBV11-1|TRBD1
CASSPPGTGAEAFF
TGTGCCAGCAGCCCGCCCGGGACAGGGGCCGAAGCTTTCTTT
>16|TRBJ2-1|NA|TRBV28|TRBD2
CASSASLAGAYNEQFF
TGTGCCAGCAGTGCTTCCCTAGCGGGGGCCTACAATGAGCAGTTCTTC
>15|TRBJ2-7|NA|TRBV7-6|NA
CASSPGSGRGYEQYF
TGTGCCAGCAGCCCAGGGTCGGGCAGGGGCTACGAGCAGTACTTC
>17|TRBJ2-3|NA|TRBV7-2|TRBD2
CASSLRLAGGSTDTQYF
TGTGCCAGCAGCTTGCGACTAGCGGGGGGTAGCACAGATACGCAGTATTTT
>15|TRBJ1-1|NA|TRBV5-5|NA
CASSLSWAMNTEAFF
TGTGCCAGCAGCTTGAGCTGGGCTATGAACACTGAAGCTTTCTTT
>14|TRBJ2-7|NA|TRBV7-9|TRBD1
CASSGNTGGVEQYF
TGTGCCAGCAGCGGGAACACAGGGGGCGTCGAGCAGTACTTC
>22|TRBJ2-3|NA|TRBV2|TRBD2
CASSEAGMGLAGGYWGTDTQYF
TGTGCCAGCAGTGAAGCGGGGATGGGACTAGCGGGGGGGTACTGGGGCACAGATACGCAGTATTTT
>15|TRBJ2-1|few|TRBV11-2|TRBD2
CASSLVLAGGDEQFF
TGTGCCAGCAGCTTGGTTCTAGCGGGAGGGGATGAGCAGTTCTTC
>18|TRBJ2-4|NA|TRBV5-1|NA
CASSARRDTNVAKNIQYF
TGCGCCAGCAGCGCCCGACGGGACACAAACGTGGCCAAAAACATTCAGTACTTC
>16|TRBJ2-7|few|TRBV4-3|TRBD2
CASSQEGSGGHYEQYF
TGCGCCAGCAGCCAAGAGGGGAGCGGGGGGCACTACGAGCAGTACTTC
>16|TRBJ1-2|few|TRBV6-5|TRBD1
CASSYSDNRGLSGYTF
TGTGCCAGCAGTTACTCGGACAACAGGGGGCTCAGTGGCTACACCTTC
>15|TRBJ1-1|NA|TRBV27|NA
CASGPRGAKGTEAFF
TGTGCCAGCGGTCCACGGGGGGCAAAGGGGACTGAAGCTTTCTTT
>18|TRBJ2-6|NA|TRBV5-5|TRBD1
CASSLGWDRGSGANVLTF
TGTGCCAGCAGCTTGGGGTGGGACAGGGGTTCTGGGGCCAACGTCCTGACTTTC
>13|TRBJ2-1|NA|TRBV27|NA
CASSTGAYNEQFF
TGTGCCAGCAGCACCGGAGCTTACAATGAGCAGTTCTTC
>16|TRBJ2-7|NA|TRBV4-1|TRBD2
CASSQAVPSGLYEQYF
TGCGCCAGCAGCCAAGCCGTCCCTAGCGGGCTCTACGAGCAGTACTTC
>16|TRBJ1-2|NA|TRBV2|NA
CASSEARGSDYYGYTF
TGTGCCAGCAGTGAAGCGCGGGGCAGCGATTACTATGGCTACACCTTC
>15|TRBJ2-1|once|TRBV9|NA
CASSVAGAFYNEQFF
TGTGCCAGCAGCGTAGCTGGGGCATTCTACAATGAGCAGTTCTTC
>14|TRBJ1-1|NA|TRBV7-3|TRBD1
CASSPSRGQAEAFF
TGTGCCAGCAGCCCAAGCCGCGGACAGGCTGAAGCTTTCTTT
>17|TRBJ1-3|few|TRBV4-1|TRBD1
CASSQGPTGGSGNTIYF
TGCGCCAGCAGCCAAGGCCCTACAGGGGGATCTGGAAACACCATATATTTT
>15|TRBJ1-2|NA|TRBV10-3|NA
CAISENWGIVYGYTF
TGTGCCATCAGTGAGAATTGGGGCATAGTCTATGGCTACACCTTC
>16|TRBJ2-1|NA|TRBV10-3|TRBD2
CAISESRSSGGNEQFF
TGTGCCATCAGTGAGTCCCGGTCTAGCGGGGGCAATGAGCAGTTCTTC
>14|TRBJ2-5|once|TRBV2|TRBD2
CASTTSGAQETQYF
TGTGCCAGCACGACTAGCGGGGCTCAAGAGACCCAGTACTTC
>12|TRBJ2-1|NA|TRBV28|NA
CASRTADNEQFF
TGTGCCAGCAGGACGGCGGACAATGAGCAGTTCTTC
>13|TRBJ1-1|NA|TRBV7-3|NA
CASSPTPTDEAFF
TGTGCCAGCAGCCCGACCCCGACAGACGAAGCTTTCTTT
>16|TRBJ2-6|NA|TRBV5-1|NA
CASSRSASAGANVLTF
TGCGCCAGCAGCCGATCAGCGTCCGCAGGGGCCAACGTCCTGACTTTC
>13|TRBJ2-7|few|TRBV6-1|TRBD1
CASNPGQGSEQYF
TGTGCCAGCAATCCGGGACAGGGGTCCGAGCAGTACTTC
>14|TRBJ2-7|NA|TRBV5-1|NA
CASSLGAGADEQYF
TGCGCCAGCAGCTTGGGAGCAGGGGCGGACGAGCAGTACTTC
>14|TRBJ2-3|NA|TRBV9|NA
CASSVSAGTDTQYF
TGTGCCAGCAGCGTTAGCGCAGGCACAGATACGCAGTATTTT
>14|TRBJ1-5|NA|TRBV18|NA
CASSPQTDNQPQHF
TGTGCCAGCTCACCTCAGACAGACAATCAGCCCCAGCATTTT
>16|TRBJ1-2|few|TRBV7-2|TRBD1
CASSFSGQGADLGYTF
TGTGCCAGCAGCTTTTCGGGACAGGGGGCCGACCTAGGCTACACCTTC